A single sample gave rise to the 31 T cell receptor beta chains below, sequenced in a study of Ad26.COV2.S vaccination and SARS-CoV-2 variants. Assay used: immunoSEQ multiplex PCR; TCRdb lists only in-frame clones, some missing. The sample yields approximately 420,000 clones, more than 75% seen once. Treatment noted: about 20 received Ad26.COV2.S at low or high dose, single or two shots; about 5 received placebo; per-sample allocation not given. Samples came from day 63 after the first vaccine or placebo injection. The starting material was peripheral blood, obtained in a trial of Ad26.COV2.S vaccine versus placebo. These receptors were collected from a person between 18 and 65 years old who received the Ad26.COV2.S COVID-19 vaccine or a placebo.

V is TRBV3-1 (or the pseudogene TRBV3-2) and J is TRBJ2-7; 11 positions match TRBD2. Trimming took 4 bases from V and 2 from J; bases not matched to a gene: 7. This CDR3 spans 16 amino acids. Germline loops: CDR1 LGHDT, CDR2 YNNKEL (reference sequence). Here the CDR3 DNA reads TGTGCCAGCAGCCCTAGACTAGCGGGGCTGACCTACGAGCAGTACTTC. This encodes CASSPRLAGLTYEQYF.

This chain links TRBV7-3 with TRBJ2-3, with 7 bases aligning to TRBD1. V was pared by 5 bases and J by 1 base, with 6 bases of the junction left unmatched. Germline assignment: CDR1 SGHTA and CDR2 FQGTGA. This CDR3 comprises 15 residues. In DNA, the CDR3 is TGTGCCAGCAGCCCCAGGGGGTTCCGCACAGATACGCAGTATTTT. It encodes CASSPRGFRTDTQYF. Full variable domain (outside the CDR3, taken from reference TRBV7-3 and TRBJ2-3): GAGVSQTPSNKVTEKGKYVELRCDPISGHTALYWYRQSLGQGPEFLIYFQGTGAADDSGLPNDRFFAVRPEGSVSTLKIQRTERGDSAVYLCASSPRGFRTDTQYFGPGTRLTVL.

The chain links TRBV6-5 to TRBJ2-4, with 8 bases matching TRBD1. The ends lost 4 bases at V and 7 bases at J; junction bases unmatched: 6. Germline CDR1 is MNHEY and CDR2 is SVGAGI. The CDR3 covers 14 residues. The CDR3 loop reads CASSSQGARNIQYF. CDR3 bases: TGTGCCAGCAGTTCTCAGGGGGCGCGCAACATTCAGTACTTC.

The genes are TRBV4-2 and TRBJ2-5; no firm D call. Trimming took off 0 bases at V and 3 bases at J, with 11 bases between the two ends. Germline assignment: CDR1 LGHNA and CDR2 YNFKEQ. This CDR3 spans 15 amino acids. This chain's CDR3 is CASSQDPGDEETQYF. The CDR3 DNA reads as TGTGCCAGCAGCCAAGATCCGGGCGACGAAGAGACCCAGTACTTC.

V and J are TRBV10-3 and TRBJ2-5, with TRBD1 matching 7 bases. Germline V CDR1 and CDR2: ENHRY, SYGVKD. Unmatched junction bases numbered 4, after V lost 6 bases and J lost 0 bases. The CDR3 covers 14 residues. The CDR3 loop reads CAIRAGTDQETQYF. The CDR3 coding sequence is TGTGCCATCAGAGCCGGGACAGACCAAGAGACCCAGTACTTC.

The chain has TRBV28 and TRBJ2-1; TRBD2 aligns across 10 bases. The germline CDR1 and CDR2 sequences are MDHEN and SYDVKM. The CDR3 is 15 amino acids. V shed 5 bases, J shed 7 bases, and the junction held 8 bases outside the gene matches. CDR3 residues: CASSERGGRANEQFF. The CDR3 nucleotides are TGTGCCAGCAGTGAGCGGGGGGGCCGGGCGAATGAGCAGTTCTTC. Variable domain in full (rest from reference TRBV28 and TRBJ2-1): DVKVTQSSRYLVKRTGEKVFLECVQDMDHENMFWYRQDPGLGLRLIYFSYDVKMKEKGDIPEGYSVSREKKERFSLILESASTNQTSMYLCASSERGGRANEQFFGPGTRLTVL.

The chain combines TRBV5-6 with TRBJ1-1, with no clear D. There are 14 residues in the CDR3. Germline values: CDR1 SGHDT, CDR2 YYEEEE. Trimming removed 0 bases from V and 1 base from J, with 7 bases in between. The CDR3 loop reads CASSLVRENTEAFF. The CDR3 DNA follows: TGTGCCAGCAGCTTGGTGAGAGAGAACACTGAAGCTTTCTTT.

The chain has TRBV29-1 and TRBJ1-2; no firm D call. The CDR3 runs 13 residues. The germline CDR1 and CDR2 sequences are SQVTM and ANQGSEA. Trimming removed 4 bases from V and 2 bases from J, with 11 bases in between. CDR3 coding DNA: TGCAGCGTTGGTTTACAGCTCAACTATGGCTACACCTTC. This encodes CSVGLQLNYGYTF.

Here the CDR3 DNA reads TGTGCCAGCAGCTTCCGGGACAATTTGAAGGAGCAGTACTTC. This encodes CASSFRDNLKEQYF. The chain links TRBV7-8 to TRBJ2-7; possibly TRBD1 for D (6 bases). Trimming removed 3 bases at V and 7 bases at J, with 16 bases between. The CDR3 extends over 14 amino acids. CDR1 is SGHVS, CDR2 FQNEAQ, per germline.

This rearrangement joins TRBV7-2 to TRBJ2-7, with D possibly being TRBD1 (6 bases). The CDR3 is 13 amino acids. Germline assignment: CDR1 SGHTA and CDR2 FQGNSA. V was shortened by 2 bases and J by 2 bases, with 7 bases between the two germline ends. CDR3 residues: CASSLYRAYEQYF. Here the CDR3 DNA reads TGTGCCAGCAGCTTATACAGGGCCTACGAGCAGTACTTC.

The gene calls are TRBV19 and TRBJ1-5, with no clear D. CDR1 and CDR2 from the germline V gene are LNHDA and SQIVND (reference sequence). There are 15 residues in the CDR3. Trimming pared 1 base from V and 5 bases from J, leaving 12 bases between. CDR3 protein: CASSIGGYRDQPQHF. Here the CDR3 DNA reads TGTGCCAGTAGTATAGGGGGTTATAGGGATCAGCCCCAGCATTTT.

The chain links TRBV12-3 or TRBV12-4 to TRBJ1-5; D unresolved. V lost 3 bases and J lost 7, with 10 bases in between. CDR3 length: 13 residues. For the CDR3, the DNA is TGTGCCAGCAGTTTTGAGGGCGGCCAGCCCCAGCATTTT. It specifies CASSFEGGQPQHF.

The chain has TRBV23-1 and TRBJ2-5; TRBD2 might be the D (7 bases). TRBV23-1 is an open reading frame whose function is uncertain. The length of the CDR3 is 16 residues. The V end was cut by 3 bases, the J end by 4 bases, with 18 bases between. The CDR3 coding sequence is TGCGCCAGCAGTCATCCGGGGGGCCCGACAAGAGAGACCCAGTACTTC. Protein sequence: CASSHPGGPTRETQYF.

V gene TRBV28 combines with J gene TRBJ2-7; no clear D. In germline, CDR1 is MDHEN, CDR2 SYDVKM. V lost 6 bases and J lost 2, with 17 bases in between. CDR3 length: 15 residues. DNA of the CDR3: TGTGCCAGCAGGCTTCGCCGCTTTCAGACCTACGAGCAGTACTTC. Translation: CASRLRRFQTYEQYF. The full variable domain, rest sourced from reference TRBV28 and TRBJ2-7, is DVKVTQSSRYLVKRTGEKVFLECVQDMDHENMFWYRQDPGLGLRLIYFSYDVKMKEKGDIPEGYSVSREKKERFSLILESASTNQTSMYLCASRLRRFQTYEQYFGPGTRLTVT.

This chain joins TRBV15 and TRBJ1-1; 8 positions agree with TRBD1. The CDR3 length is 15 residues. V lost 1 base and J lost 7; bases outside the gene matches: 8. The germline V gene has CDR1 LNHNV and CDR2 YYDKDF (reference sequence). CDR3 in amino acids: CATSRGRTGSNEAFF. The CDR3 DNA is TGTGCCACCAGCAGAGGACGGACAGGGTCTAATGAAGCTTTCTTT. The whole variable domain, remainder taken from reference TRBV15 and TRBJ1-1, is DAMVIQNPRYQVTQFGKPVTLSCSQTLNHNVMYWYQQKSSQAPKLLFHYYDKDFNNEADTPDNFQSRRPNTSFCFLDIRSPGLGDTAMYLCATSRGRTGSNEAFFGQGTRLTVV.

This rearrangement joins TRBV6-5 to TRBJ2-7, with 7 bases that match TRBD2. CDR3 length: 14 amino acids. CDR1 and CDR2 (germline): MNHEY, SVGAGI. With 7 bases clipped from V and 6 bases from J, the junction kept 12 bases outside the gene matches. CDR3 amino acids: CASKRGRERLEQYF. CDR3 DNA sequence: TGTGCCAGCAAGCGGGGCCGAGAGAGACTCGAGCAGTACTTC.

This clone was observed a few times. The genes are TRBV27 and TRBJ2-3; D is ambiguous. The germline gives CDR1 MNHEY, CDR2 SMNVEV (reference sequence). Trimming shortened V by 5 bases and J by 7 bases, and 16 bases separated the two germline ends. The CDR3 spans 14 residues. CDR3 nucleotides: TGTGCCAGCAGTGGCGTGTTTTCCGGAAATACGCAGTATTTT. Protein: CASSGVFSGNTQYF.

The J gene is TRBJ2-2, the V gene TRBV28; D is possibly TRBD1 (7 bases). V was trimmed by 2 bases and J by 5 bases, leaving 15 bases between them. CDR3 length: 16 amino acids. CDR1 and CDR2 (germline): MDHEN, SYDVKM. This CDR3 reads CASSLNGQGGTGELFF. The CDR3 nucleotides are TGTGCCAGCAGTTTAAACGGGCAGGGGGGTACCGGGGAGCTGTTTTTT.

This rearrangement joins TRBV12-3 or TRBV12-4 to TRBJ2-2; D uncertain. This CDR3 is 13 amino acids long. V was cut by 2 bases and J by 6 bases, with 7 bases left in between. The CDR3 protein is CASSLYIAGELFF. Written as DNA, the CDR3 is TGTGCCAGCAGTTTATACATAGCCGGGGAGCTGTTTTTT.

The chain is built from TRBV14 and TRBJ1-1; perhaps TRBD1 as D (5 bases). The CDR3 extends over 16 amino acids. V gave up 0 bases and J gave up 5 bases, with 16 bases separating them. Germline V gene sequence: CDR1 SGHDN, CDR2 FVKESK. The CDR3 region has the DNA TGTGCCAGCAGCCAAGACAGACAGTCCGGGGGGACTGAAGCTTTCTTT. Translated, it gives CASSQDRQSGGTEAFF.

The rearrangement joins TRBV9 to TRBJ2-2; TRBD1 might be the D (6 bases). The ends were cut back, 0 bases at V and 0 bases at J, with 9 bases in the middle. Looked up from germline, CDR1 is SGDLS and CDR2 is YYNGEE. This CDR3 contains 16 residues. CDR3 residues: CASSVAGTSNTGELFF. CDR3 nucleotide sequence: TGTGCCAGCAGCGTAGCCGGGACATCGAACACCGGGGAGCTGTTTTTT. Based on the CDR3 plus reference TRBV9 and TRBJ2-2, the full variable domain is DSGVTQTPKHLITATGQRVTLRCSPRSGDLSVYWYQQSLDQGLQFLIQYYNGEERAKGNILERFSAQQFPDLHSELNLSSLELGDSALYFCASSVAGTSNTGELFFGEGSRLTVL.

The genes are TRBV9 and TRBJ1-2; possible D gene TRBD1, 5 bases. V dropped 4 bases and J dropped 7 bases, with 14 bases sitting between them. The germline V gene encodes CDR1 SGDLS and CDR2 YYNGEE. This CDR3 has 13 residues. CDR3 coding DNA: TGTGCCAGCAGCCCGATGGACACCCGTGGCTACACCTTC. Its protein is CASSPMDTRGYTF.

The chain links TRBV2 to TRBJ2-7; TRBD1 might be the D (6 bases). The V gene's germline CDR1 is SNHLY and CDR2 FYNNEI. V lost 2 bases and J 6 bases, leaving 8 bases between the germline ends. The length of the CDR3 is 12 residues. CDR3 in DNA: TGTGCCAGCAGTGAATTCAGGGGCGAGCAGTACTTC. Amino acid sequence: CASSEFRGEQYF.

The chain recombines TRBV5-1 with TRBJ2-7, with 9 nucleotides matching TRBD1. The CDR3 runs 15 residues. Germline loops: CDR1 SGHRS, CDR2 YFSETQ. V shed 0 bases and J 2 bases; nucleotides not matched to a gene: 3. CDR3 amino acids: CASSLVTGGAYEQYF. The CDR3 DNA reads as TGCGCCAGCAGCTTGGTGACAGGGGGGGCCTACGAGCAGTACTTC.

This clone is a singleton in its sample. This sequence joins TRBV4-1 and TRBJ2-3; perhaps TRBD1 as D (6 bases). This CDR3 has 16 residues. V shed 2 bases and J shed 2 bases, with 14 bases lying between them. Germline V gives CDR1 MGHRA, CDR2 YSYEKL. The CDR3 DNA reads as TGCGCCAGCAGCCAAAATGCAGGGGTTGCCACAGATACGCAGTATTTT. As protein: CASSQNAGVATDTQYF.

The chain is built from TRBV9 and TRBJ2-7, with unresolved D. The germline V gene encodes CDR1 SGDLS and CDR2 YYNGEE. This CDR3 spans 13 amino acids. V shed 4 bases and J shed 0 bases, with 8 bases lying between them. The CDR3: CASSPRSSYEQYF. The CDR3 DNA follows: TGTGCCAGCAGCCCCCGGAGCTCCTACGAGCAGTACTTC.

V is TRBV4-2 and J is TRBJ2-5, with D possibly matching TRBD2 (6 bases). CDR3 length: 14 residues. Trimming stripped 1 base from V and 3 bases from J, with 9 bases between. The V gene's germline CDR1 is LGHNA and CDR2 YNFKEQ. CDR3 in amino acids: CASSQGDSKETQYF. As DNA, the CDR3 is TGTGCCAGCAGCCAAGGGGACTCGAAAGAGACCCAGTACTTC.

This chain uses TRBV29-1 with TRBJ1-2; D unresolved. The CDR3 covers 12 residues. V was shortened by 3 bases and J by 4 bases, with 9 bases between the two germline ends. Per the germline V gene, CDR1 is SQVTM and CDR2 is ANQGSEA. CDR3 coding DNA: TGCAGCGTTGATATGGGGAGCTATGGCTACACCTTC. Its protein is CSVDMGSYGYTF. Using reference TRBV29-1 and TRBJ1-2 for the parts outside the CDR3, the full variable domain is SAVISQKPSRDICQRGTSLTIQCQVDSQVTMMFWYRQQPGQSLTLIATANQGSEATYESGFVIDKFPISRPNLTFSTLTVSNMSPEDSSIYLCSVDMGSYGYTFGSGTRLTVV.

This clone has just one count. V gene TRBV6-2 or TRBV6-3 combines with J gene TRBJ2-6; 7 nucleotides agree with TRBD1. This CDR3 spans 15 amino acids. CDR1 is MNHEY and CDR2 is SVGEGT in the germline V gene. The V gene end was trimmed by 6 bases and the J gene end by 1 base; junction bases not matched to a gene: 3. DNA for the CDR3: TGTGCCAGCAGCGGGACAGTTTCTGGGGCCAACGTCCTGACTTTC. Translated, it gives CASSGTVSGANVLTF.

In this sample, this clone turned up once. This chain connects TRBV18 to TRBJ2-3, with 10 bases lining up with TRBD2. V lost 3 bases to trimming and J lost 4 bases; unmatched junction nucleotides: 7. The CDR3 totals 16 residues. The germline CDR1 and CDR2 sequences are KGHSH and LQKENI. CDR3 region: CASSPGLAGAPDTQYF. As DNA, the CDR3 is TGTGCCAGCTCACCTGGCCTAGCGGGGGCCCCAGATACGCAGTATTTT.

This chain connects TRBV9 to TRBJ2-2, with D perhaps TRBD1 (6 bases). V shed 4 bases and J shed 4 bases, with 14 bases lying between them. Germline CDR1 and CDR2: SGDLS and YYNGEE. CDR3 length: 15 residues. The DNA for the CDR3 is TGTGCCAGCAGCTTTGGGGGCGCGATCACCGGGGAGCTGTTTTTT. Translated: CASSFGGAITGELFF.